Listed below are T cell receptor beta chains from one sample, sequenced in a study of memory CD4+ T cells and cytomegalovirus serostatus. TCRdb's copy holds only in-frame clones and misses some; the assay was immunoSEQ multiplex PCR. The sample carries approximately 53,000 clones, approximately 83% recorded once. The sample comprised memory CD4+ T cells from blood. These receptors all come from an adult in good health and CMV-seronegative. The CDR3 runs from the conserved cysteine through the conserved F or W. The D gene is left open where the match is weak. Size values are once, few and many counts, or a class for expanded clones, and some rows have none.

j_call clone_size v_call d_call cdr3_aa cdr3_nt
TRBJ1-5 few TRBV4-2 - CASSWGEGTNQPQHF TGTGCCAGCAGCTGGGGGGAGGGAACGAATCAGCCCCAGCATTTT
TRBJ2-5 once TRBV2 - CASRDTNRETQYF TGTGCCAGCAGAGACACGAACCGGGAGACCCAGTACTTC
TRBJ2-7 few TRBV7-2 - CASSFSGDFTYEQYF TGTGCCAGCAGCTTCTCTGGGGACTTTACCTACGAGCAGTACTTC
TRBJ2-1 - TRBV4-3 TRBD2 CASSQRLAGGRNEQFF TGCGCCAGCAGCCAGCGTCTAGCGGGGGGGCGTAATGAGCAGTTCTTC
TRBJ1-4 - TRBV18 TRBD1 CASSRDSGNEKLFF TGTGCCAGCTCACGGGACAGCGGAAATGAAAAACTGTTTTTT
TRBJ2-1 - TRBV6-5 - CASSWGGANEQFF TGTGCCAGCAGCTGGGGGGGGGCCAATGAGCAGTTCTTC
TRBJ2-7 once TRBV25-1 - CASSLDSYEQYF TGTGCCAGCAGTTTGGATTCCTACGAGCAGTACTTC
TRBJ1-1 - TRBV5-1 - CASSLVDTEAFF TGCGCCAGCAGCTTGGTGGACACTGAAGCTTTCTTT
TRBJ2-2 once TRBV2 TRBD1 CASRNTGGRGTGELFF TGTGCCAGCAGAAACACAGGGGGCCGCGGCACCGGGGAGCTGTTTTTT
TRBJ2-7 - TRBV7-9 - CASSLFEGNEQYF TGTGCCAGCAGCTTATTCGAGGGGAACGAGCAGTACTTC
TRBJ2-2 - TRBV5-1 - CASSLGDGTGELFF TGCGCCAGCAGCTTGGGGGACGGCACCGGGGAGCTGTTTTTT
TRBJ1-5 medium-sized TRBV19 - CASSMIRTAFNQPQHF TGTGCCAGTAGTATGATACGGACAGCATTCAATCAGCCCCAGCATTTT
TRBJ2-7 once TRBV7-2 - CASSLEGSGWVLEQYF TGTGCCAGCAGCTTAGAAGGTAGCGGCTGGGTTCTCGAGCAGTACTTC
TRBJ1-4 - TRBV11-3 - CASRSLVEKLFF TGTGCCAGCAGAAGCCTCGTTGAAAAACTGTTTTTT
TRBJ2-7 - TRBV19 TRBD2 CASTTAGDGSYEQYF TGTGCCAGTACGACCGCGGGGGACGGTTCCTACGAGCAGTACTTC
TRBJ2-5 - TRBV7-2 - CASSGLRSETQYF TGTGCCAGCAGCGGATTAAGGTCGGAGACCCAGTACTTC
TRBJ2-2 - TRBV7-8 - CASRESLNTGELFF TGTGCCAGCAGAGAATCTCTGAACACCGGGGAGCTGTTTTTT
TRBJ1-5 - TRBV7-8 TRBD1 CASSGGQPYSNQPQHF TGTGCCAGCAGCGGGGGACAGCCTTATAGCAATCAGCCCCAGCATTTT
TRBJ1-1 - TRBV21-1 - CASSKVGGGADTEAFF -
TRBJ1-1 - TRBV19 - CASSIDRTVNKNTEAFF TGTGCCAGTAGTATAGATCGAACGGTAAACAAGAACACTGAAGCTTTCTTT
TRBJ2-3 - TRBV5-6 - CASSLASTDTQYF TGTGCCAGCAGCTTGGCTAGTACAGATACGCAGTATTTT
TRBJ1-2 - TRBV6-6 - CASSYSSAGVYGYTF TGTGCCAGCAGTTACTCGAGTGCCGGAGTCTATGGCTACACCTTC
TRBJ2-2 - TRBV6-6 TRBD1 CASSSPRTGVAGELFF TGTGCCAGCAGTTCTCCCCGGACAGGCGTGGCCGGGGAGCTGTTTTTT
TRBJ2-7 few TRBV18 TRBD1 CASSPGQGLEEQYF TGTGCCAGCTCACCGGGACAGGGTTTAGAGGAGCAGTACTTC
TRBJ2-5 - TRBV28 - CASSRYRDYQETQYF TGTGCCAGCAGTCGTTACCGGGACTACCAAGAGACCCAGTACTTC
TRBJ2-5 - TRBV18 - CASSPEDSALPSQYF TGTGCCAGCTCACCGGAGGATTCGGCCCTCCCGTCCCAGTACTTC
TRBJ2-6 - TRBV12-5 - CASGLRGASGANVLTF TGTGCTAGTGGTTTAAGGGGGGCCTCTGGGGCCAACGTCCTGACTTTC
TRBJ1-2 - TRBV19 TRBD1 CASTREGTENYGYTF TGTGCCAGTACCAGGGAGGGGACAGAGAACTATGGCTACACCTTC
TRBJ2-5 - TRBV7-2 TRBD1 CASSRPGQQETQYF TGTGCCAGCAGCCGCCCGGGACAGCAAGAGACCCAGTACTTC
TRBJ1-6 - TRBV19 - CASSWNGRGSPLHF TGTGCCAGTAGTTGGAACGGCCGTGGGTCACCCCTCCACTTT
TRBJ1-1 - TRBV6-5 - CASSSPREGKTEAFF TGTGCCAGCAGTTCACCCAGGGAGGGTAAAACTGAAGCTTTCTTT
TRBJ2-1 - TRBV29-1 - CSVAGSSYNEQFF TGCAGCGTTGCAGGGAGCTCCTACAATGAGCAGTTCTTC
TRBJ1-5 - TRBV7-2 - CASSLYSRQPQHF TGTGCCAGCAGCTTATATTCCCGTCAGCCCCAGCATTTT
TRBJ1-6 - TRBV13 - CASSLGLNSPLHF TGTGCCAGCAGCTTAGGCTTAAATTCACCCCTCCACTTT
TRBJ1-1 - TRBV19 - CASSITAETEAFF TGTGCCAGTAGTATAACGGCAGAGACTGAAGCTTTCTTT
TRBJ2-7 - TRBV28 - CASSLETVTYEQYF TGTGCCAGCAGTTTGGAGACAGTTACCTACGAGCAGTACTTC
TRBJ2-2 - TRBV4-2 - CASSQEGITGELFF TGTGCCAGCAGCCAAGAAGGGATCACCGGGGAGCTGTTTTTT
TRBJ1-3 - TRBV6-5 TRBD1 CASSPTGSGNTIYF TGTGCCAGCAGTCCGACAGGGTCTGGAAACACCATATATTTT
TRBJ2-5 - TRBV19 TRBD1 CASSNTGGGRWTQYF TGTGCCAGTAGTAACACAGGGGGAGGCCGTTGGACCCAGTACTTC
TRBJ2-2 - TRBV7-3 - CASSLGRERELFF TGTGCCAGCAGCTTAGGACGAGAGAGGGAGCTGTTTTTT
TRBJ2-3 - TRBV7-2 - CASSLGAGIDTQYF TGTGCCAGCAGCTTAGGGGCAGGCATAGATACGCAGTATTTT
TRBJ1-2 - TRBV7-2 - CASSLARANYGYTF TGTGCCAGCAGCTTAGCCAGGGCCAACTATGGCTACACCTTC
TRBJ1-4 - TRBV4-1 - CASSQVYRWNEKLFF TGCGCCAGCAGCCAAGTTTACAGATGGAATGAAAAACTGTTTTTT
TRBJ2-7 - TRBV28 - CASSSPRQVSYEQYF TGTGCCAGCAGTTCCCCCCGACAGGTCAGCTACGAGCAGTACTTC
TRBJ1-1 - TRBV6-1 - CASRRGDPTGTEAFF TGTGCCAGCAGGAGGGGGGACCCGACGGGGACTGAAGCTTTCTTT
TRBJ2-3 few TRBV2 - CASCGGDTQYF TGTGCCAGCTGTGGGGGGGATACGCAGTATTTT
TRBJ1-4 - TRBV29-1 - CSVGLTSNEKLFF TGCAGCGTGGGTCTGACCTCTAATGAAAAACTGTTTTTT
TRBJ2-6 - TRBV30 - CAWSVGSAGSGANVLTF TGTGCCTGGAGTGTTGGGTCTGCAGGGTCTGGGGCCAACGTCCTGACTTTC
TRBJ1-2 - TRBV2 - CASSQTLNQAGRGYTF TGTGCCAGCAGTCAGACTTTAAACCAGGCTGGGAGAGGCTACACCTTC